The 11 T cell receptor beta chains listed next were all sequenced from one sample in a study of T cells in Graves' hyperthyroidism and ophthalmopathy. Amplification targeted TCR beta CDR3 regions from RNA transcripts. Carried out on the TCR CDR3, a first-round RT-PCR used the HTBI primer set. TCRdb re-derived calls from the multiplex PCR reads in MiXCR, one entry per CDR3 protein. The data show a few hundred thousand distinct CDR3 sequences, approximately 15% seen once. Sequencing used blood. All receptors come from a woman aged 30 to 39 with Graves' hyperthyroidism.

Ten or more counts support this clonotype. This rearrangement joins TRBV11-1 to TRBJ2-7, with 7 positions matching TRBD1. The trim removed 5 bases at V and 6 bases at J, leaving 4 bases unmatched. The CDR3 runs 12 residues. Germline lookup yields CDR1 SGHAT and CDR2 FQDESV (reference sequence). The CDR3 DNA reads TGTGCCAGCAGCCATGGACAGGCCGAGCAGTACTTC. Amino acids: CASSHGQAEQYF.

A few counts support this clonotype. CDR3 amino acids: CAASSGRTDEQFF. The DNA for the CDR3 is TGTGCCGCGTCTAGCGGGAGGACAGATGAGCAGTTCTTC. The chain uses TRBV19 and TRBJ2-1; TRBD2 matches 11 bases. Germline CDR1 is LNHDA and CDR2 is SQIVND (reference sequence). The V segment lost 11 bases and the J segment 8 bases; nucleotides outside the gene matches: 8. CDR3 length: 13 residues.

In this sample, this clonotype turned up a few times. The chain combines TRBV5-1 with TRBJ2-1; the match to TRBD1 covers 8 bases. Trimming at V came to 0 bases and at J to 10 bases, leaving 9 bases not matched to a gene. Looked up from germline, CDR1 is SGHRS and CDR2 is YFSETQ. The CDR3 runs to 15 residues. The CDR3: CASSLDEQGAGEQFF. CDR3 in DNA: TGCGCCAGCAGCTTGGACGAGCAGGGGGCCGGGGAGCAGTTCTTC.

This clonotype showed up many times. The chain combines TRBV3-1 with TRBJ1-1, with D uncertain. The germline CDR1 and CDR2 sequences are LGHDT and YNNKEL (reference sequence). V was clipped by 0 bases and J by 1 base, with 6 bases between them. The CDR3 spans 14 residues. The CDR3 is CASSQDRENTEAFF. Written as DNA, the CDR3 is TGTGCCAGCAGCCAAGACCGGGAGAACACTGAAGCTTTCTTT.

Many counts were recorded for this clonotype. This chain joins TRBV2 and TRBJ2-7; D not certain. The CDR3 is made up of 14 amino acids. Deletions cut 4 bases from V and 3 bases from J, with 13 bases between. The germline CDR1 and CDR2 sequences are SNHLY and FYNNEI. CDR3 bases: TGTGCCAGCAGTGGGGCTAGACCGGGCTACGAGCAGTACTTC. Translating gives CASSGARPGYEQYF.

A few counts support this clonotype. CDR3 region: CASSHTNTPHYEQYF. The CDR3 DNA is TGTGCCAGCAGCCACACTAATACTCCCCACTACGAGCAGTACTTC. J is TRBJ2-7 and V is TRBV3-1, with D unclear. V dropped 3 bases and J dropped 3 bases, with 15 bases sitting between them. CDR3 length equals 15 residues. The V gene's germline CDR1 is LGHDT and CDR2 YNNKEL (reference sequence).

This clonotype was seen at least ten times. CDR3 DNA: TGTGCCAGCAGCTTAGGGGCTAGCTCGGGAGATACGCAGTATTTT. Translation gives CASSLGASSGDTQYF. The chain combines TRBV13 with TRBJ2-3; a possible D gene is TRBD2 (5 bases). This CDR3 has 15 amino acids. Trimming pared 0 bases from V and 5 bases from J, leaving 12 bases between. Germline V gene data show CDR1 as PRHDT and CDR2 as FYEKMQ (reference sequence).

This clonotype was observed many times. V is TRBV30 and J is TRBJ2-7; D possibly uses TRBD1 or TRBD2 (5 bases each). The CDR3 runs 15 residues. The germline CDR1 and CDR2 sequences are GTSNPN and SVGIG (reference sequence). The V end lost 0 bases, the J end lost 7 bases, and 19 bases lay between the germline ends. The CDR3: CAWSVTGTGYEEQYF. The CDR3, as DNA: TGTGCCTGGAGTGTCACCGGGACGGGCTACGAAGAGCAGTACTTC.

This clonotype was picked up many times. The chain joins TRBV30 to TRBJ2-3, with 9 bases identical to TRBD2. The CDR3 contains 14 residues. Germline V gives CDR1 GTSNPN, CDR2 SVGIG (reference sequence). Trimming at V came to 4 bases and at J to 6 bases, leaving 8 bases not matched to a gene. The CDR3 DNA reads as TGTGCCTGGAATAGCGGGAGCCAGGGGGATACGCAGTATTTT. Protein sequence: CAWNSGSQGDTQYF.

This clonotype was found many times. V and J are TRBV20-1 and TRBJ2-3; no firm D call. From germline, CDR1 is DFQATT and CDR2 SNEGSKA (reference sequence). The CDR3 loop spans 11 amino acids. Trimming shortened V by 3 bases and J by 2 bases, and 3 bases separated the two germline ends. The CDR3, as DNA: TGCAGTGCTAGTCCCACAGATACGCAGTATTTT. Amino acid sequence: CSASPTDTQYF.

The chain joins TRBV4-1 to TRBJ2-5; D might be TRBD2 (5 bases). The V end was cut by 1 base, the J end by 2 bases, with 32 bases between. Germline CDR1 MGHRA, CDR2 YSYEKL. This CDR3 is built from 22 residues. The CDR3 DNA is TGCGCCAGCAGCCAAGCGCCGGCGGGTGGGAGAGTAGGCCACCTAGCACAAGAGACCCAGTACTTC. The encoded protein is CASSQAPAGGRVGHLAQETQYF.